Listed below are T cell receptor beta chains from one sample, sequenced in a study of monozygotic twins with inflammatory bowel disease. One entry per CDR3 protein, without DNA, is what TCRdb gives after re-calling the 5' RACE reads. Recorded for this sample: fewer than 550,000 distinct CDR3 sequences. The sequenced sample was blood. These receptor sequences come from a human donor with ulcerative colitis or Crohn's disease, or a healthy co-twin of an affected twin (not recorded which). Both conserved end residues are part of each CDR3. The order of the fields is CDR3 length, J gene, V gene, CDR3 protein.

cdr3_length: 14; j_call: TRBJ2-6; v_call: TRBV20-1; cdr3_aa: CSAMSGTGANVLTF
cdr3_length: 14; j_call: TRBJ1-5; v_call: TRBV12-3/TRBV12-4; cdr3_aa: CASGNGQINQPQHF
cdr3_length: 14; j_call: TRBJ1-6; v_call: TRBV7-2; cdr3_aa: CASSFGYLGSPLHF
cdr3_length: 14; j_call: TRBJ2-5; v_call: TRBV18; cdr3_aa: CASSPPVNQETQYF
cdr3_length: 15; j_call: TRBJ2-2; v_call: TRBV7-2; cdr3_aa: CASSLDKTDTGELFF
cdr3_length: 14; j_call: TRBJ1-1; v_call: TRBV2; cdr3_aa: CASSTGGWNTEAFF
cdr3_length: 15; j_call: TRBJ2-1; v_call: TRBV2; cdr3_aa: CASSEGLAGRNEQFF
cdr3_length: 13; j_call: TRBJ1-2; v_call: TRBV5-6; cdr3_aa: CASSSGGNYGYTF
cdr3_length: 15; j_call: TRBJ2-5; v_call: TRBV5-5; cdr3_aa: CASSLTGRPQETQYF
cdr3_length: 13; j_call: TRBJ2-1; v_call: TRBV19; cdr3_aa: CASNSDPYNEQFF
cdr3_length: 15; j_call: TRBJ1-6; v_call: TRBV10-3; cdr3_aa: CAISGSRQYNSPLHF
cdr3_length: 13; j_call: TRBJ2-7; v_call: TRBV6-5; cdr3_aa: CASSTSRGWEQYF
cdr3_length: 13; j_call: TRBJ2-2; v_call: TRBV20-1; cdr3_aa: CSASGSRAGELFF
cdr3_length: 13; j_call: TRBJ2-1; v_call: TRBV6-2/TRBV6-3; cdr3_aa: CASSLETSGTEFF
cdr3_length: 15; j_call: TRBJ1-5; v_call: TRBV18; cdr3_aa: CASSPPGAREQPQHF
cdr3_length: 14; j_call: TRBJ2-5; v_call: TRBV3-1; cdr3_aa: CASSSRDKKETQYF
cdr3_length: 16; j_call: TRBJ2-6; v_call: TRBV5-1; cdr3_aa: CASSLAGGAGANDLTF
cdr3_length: 17; j_call: TRBJ1-2; v_call: TRBV7-9; cdr3_aa: CASSSDPRQARGDGYTF
cdr3_length: 15; j_call: TRBJ1-1; v_call: TRBV28; cdr3_aa: CASSPPTGDHTEAFF
cdr3_length: 15; j_call: TRBJ1-5; v_call: TRBV19; cdr3_aa: CASSIGGLSNQPQHF
cdr3_length: 15; j_call: TRBJ1-5; v_call: TRBV20-1; cdr3_aa: CSVSSGVGVNQPQHF
cdr3_length: 17; j_call: TRBJ2-3; v_call: TRBV11-2; cdr3_aa: CASSSRGTGKGTDTQYF
cdr3_length: 13; j_call: TRBJ1-1; v_call: TRBV12-3/TRBV12-4; cdr3_aa: CASRPGGNTEAFF
cdr3_length: 14; j_call: TRBJ2-5; v_call: TRBV6-6; cdr3_aa: CASSYTGGQETQYF
cdr3_length: 14; j_call: TRBJ1-2; v_call: TRBV20-1; cdr3_aa: CSAYNGRQAGGYTF
cdr3_length: 18; j_call: TRBJ2-7; v_call: TRBV11-2; cdr3_aa: CASSLVGGALSRQYEQYF
cdr3_length: 15; j_call: TRBJ2-7; v_call: TRBV12-3/TRBV12-4; cdr3_aa: CASSEEAYNNHEQYF
cdr3_length: 16; j_call: TRBJ2-2; v_call: TRBV5-1; cdr3_aa: CASSSGQGPPAGELFF
cdr3_length: 14; j_call: TRBJ1-2; v_call: TRBV4-1; cdr3_aa: CASSQDSGYYGYTF
cdr3_length: 13; j_call: TRBJ2-1; v_call: TRBV14; cdr3_aa: CASSVSSRAQQFF
cdr3_length: 15; j_call: TRBJ1-1; v_call: TRBV27; cdr3_aa: CASSRRGAMNTEAFF
cdr3_length: 15; j_call: TRBJ2-3; v_call: TRBV6-5; cdr3_aa: CASSYFGGSTDTQYF
cdr3_length: 15; j_call: TRBJ2-7; v_call: TRBV10-3; cdr3_aa: CAISEVMGQDYEQYF
cdr3_length: 17; j_call: TRBJ1-2; v_call: TRBV13; cdr3_aa: CASSRRDRGNSNYGYTF
cdr3_length: 15; j_call: TRBJ1-1; v_call: TRBV5-4; cdr3_aa: CASSFQVTGVTEAFF